These T cell receptor beta chains were read from a single sample in a study of T cell responses to AZD1222 COVID-19 vaccine. The data were produced by immunoSEQ multiplex PCR, yet TCRdb's version contains in-frame clones alone and is incomplete. The top ten hold approximately 4% of the sample, which has around 150,000 clones, about 93% seen once. The input for sequencing was peripheral blood, taken 28 days after the second AZD1222 dose. These receptors originate from an adult who received the AZD1222 COVID-19 vaccine. CDR3s include the opening cysteine and the closing phenylalanine or tryptophan. D genes are given only for firm matches. The size field is filled for only some rows; it gives once, few, many or a size class.

j_call clone_size d_call v_call cdr3_aa cdr3_nt
TRBJ1-1 NA NA TRBV20-1 CSASGSGSSEAFF TGCAGTGCTAGTGGGTCAGGGAGCTCTGAAGCTTTCTTT
TRBJ2-1 NA TRBD2 TRBV5-4 CASSPSSSGSGEQFF TGTGCCAGCAGCCCGAGTTCTAGCGGGAGCGGTGAGCAGTTCTTC
TRBJ1-1 NA TRBD1 TRBV19 CASSIVQGASEAFF TGTGCCAGTAGTATAGTGCAGGGGGCTTCTGAAGCTTTCTTT
TRBJ1-5 few NA TRBV4-2 CASSQGGHQPQHF TGTGCCAGCAGCCAAGGGGGGCATCAGCCCCAGCATTTT
TRBJ2-7 NA TRBD1 TRBV28 CASSYAGTDFYEQYF TGTGCCAGCAGTTACGCCGGGACAGATTTCTACGAGCAGTACTTC
TRBJ1-5 NA TRBD1 TRBV6-6 CASSYWGTENQPQHF TGTGCCAGCAGTTACTGGGGGACAGAAAATCAGCCCCAGCATTTT
TRBJ1-1 NA TRBD1 TRBV19 CASKPRPGTGTFF TGTGCCAGTAAACCACGTCCTGGGACAGGGACTTTCTTT
TRBJ2-5 NA TRBD2 TRBV6-7 CPYTLGGMGYQETQYF TGTCCTTACACTCTGGGGGGGATGGGGTACCAAGAGACCCAGTACTTC
TRBJ1-2 NA NA TRBV7-9 CASSSGGGGYGYTF TGTGCCAGCAGCTCCGGAGGGGGGGGCTATGGCTACACCTTC
TRBJ2-1 once NA TRBV27 CASSQSNEQFF TGTGCCAGCAGTCAGAGCAATGAGCAGTTCTTC
TRBJ1-1 NA TRBD1 TRBV5-1 CASSLAPQGVGTEAFF TGCGCCAGCAGCTTGGCCCCCCAGGGGGTAGGTACTGAAGCTTTCTTT
TRBJ1-1 NA NA TRBV18 CASSPPVGGTEAFF TGTGCCAGCTCACCACCCGTGGGGGGCACTGAAGCTTTCTTT
TRBJ2-7 NA TRBD1 TRBV27 CASSMTGFHEQYF TGTGCCAGCAGTATGACAGGGTTCCACGAGCAGTACTTC
TRBJ2-1 NA NA TRBV28 CASSISRLGRHEQFF TGTGCCAGCAGTATCTCCAGACTGGGTCGTCATGAGCAGTTCTTC
TRBJ1-2 NA NA TRBV10-3 CAISGTAANYGYTF TGTGCCATCAGTGGGACCGCAGCTAACTATGGCTACACCTTC
TRBJ1-2 NA NA TRBV18 CASSVRDQDHGYTF TGTGCCAGCTCAGTCCGGGACCAGGACCATGGCTACACCTTC
TRBJ1-2 NA TRBD1 TRBV9 CASSLGQGNYGYTF TGTGCCAGCAGCCTCGGACAGGGGAACTATGGCTACACCTTC
TRBJ1-2 NA TRBD1 TRBV9 CASSIQGGPYGYTF TGTGCCAGCAGCATTCAGGGGGGCCCCTATGGCTACACCTTC
TRBJ1-2 NA NA TRBV4-2 CASSPGPEDYGYTF TGTGCCAGCAGCCCGGGACCGGAAGACTATGGCTACACCTTC
TRBJ2-3 once NA TRBV5-1 CASSLQGPPTDTQYF TGCGCCAGCAGCTTGCAGGGACCCCCCACAGATACGCAGTATTTT
TRBJ2-1 NA TRBD2 TRBV25-1 CASFGVGSGRWNEQFF TGTGCCAGCTTTGGGGTAGGGAGCGGGAGGTGGAATGAGCAGTTCTTC
TRBJ2-3 NA TRBD2 TRBV5-1 CASSLGPLSGGTDTQYF TGCGCCAGCAGCTTGGGACCCCTTAGCGGGGGCACAGATACGCAGTATTTT
TRBJ1-3 once NA TRBV19 CASSRRGLTGNTIYF TGTGCCAGTAGTCGCAGGGGTCTCACTGGAAACACCATATATTTT
TRBJ1-2 NA TRBD1 TRBV7-2 CASSRTGQDHGYTF TGTGCCAGCAGCAGGACGGGACAGGACCATGGCTACACCTTC
TRBJ1-6 NA NA TRBV5-1 CASSRGNNSPLHF TGCGCCAGCAGCCGGGGCAATAATTCACCCCTCCACTTT
TRBJ1-2 NA NA TRBV13 CASSFGRDYGYTF TGTGCCAGCAGCTTCGGCAGGGACTATGGCTACACCTTC
TRBJ1-6 NA NA TRBV7-8 CASRTERDSPLHF TGTGCCAGCAGAACAGAACGGGATTCACCCCTCCACTTT
TRBJ1-1 NA TRBD1 TRBV9 CASSPYEGATEAFF TGTGCCAGCAGCCCCTACGAGGGGGCTACTGAAGCTTTCTTT
TRBJ2-5 NA NA TRBV6-2/TRBV6-3 CASSYHSVVETQYF TGTGCCAGCAGTTACCATAGCGTGGTCGAGACCCAGTACTTC
TRBJ1-1 few NA TRBV27 CASSLDGDTEAFF TGTGCCAGCAGTTTGGATGGGGACACTGAAGCTTTCTTT
TRBJ2-2 NA NA TRBV9 CASSAGSPGELFF TGTGCCAGCAGTGCCGGGTCCCCGGGGGAGCTGTTTTTT
TRBJ2-5 NA NA TRBV5-4 CASSFDGQGWETQYF TGTGCCAGCAGCTTCGATGGGCAGGGTTGGGAGACCCAGTACTTC
TRBJ2-3 few NA TRBV6-2/TRBV6-3 CASSQSGEGSADTQYF TGTGCCAGCAGTCAATCGGGGGAAGGTTCTGCAGATACGCAGTATTTT
TRBJ1-2 NA NA TRBV28 CASSPLGGLVGGYTF TGTGCCAGCAGTCCCCTCGGGGGCCTCGTCGGAGGCTACACCTTC
TRBJ1-2 NA NA TRBV6-5 CASRPPGLPYGYTF TGTGCCAGCAGACCCCCCGGACTCCCTTATGGCTACACCTTC
TRBJ1-5 NA NA TRBV9 CASSVGTGGEQPQHF TGTGCCAGCAGCGTAGGAACCGGGGGAGAACAGCCCCAGCATTTT
TRBJ2-2 NA NA TRBV7-2 CASSPGWIEANTGELFF TGTGCCAGCAGCCCCGGCTGGATAGAAGCGAACACCGGGGAGCTGTTTTTT
TRBJ1-1 NA NA TRBV7-9 CASSLAPTEAFF TGTGCCAGCAGCTTAGCGCCGACAGAAGCTTTCTTT
TRBJ2-1 NA NA TRBV4-2 CASSHNGADGAYNEQFF TGTGCCAGCAGCCACAACGGGGCCGATGGGGCCTACAATGAGCAGTTCTTC
TRBJ1-3 NA NA TRBV7-7 CASSLGLGPGNTIYF TGTGCTAGCAGCTTAGGGTTGGGGCCTGGAAACACCATATATTTT
TRBJ1-2 NA TRBD1 TRBV7-9 CASSSHGTAMVLGGYTF TGTGCCAGCAGCTCTCATGGGACAGCTATGGTTCTTGGTGGCTACACCTTC
TRBJ2-1 NA TRBD2 TRBV7-9 CASSLRLAGVRKFF TGTGCCAGCAGCTTAAGACTAGCGGGAGTGAGGAAGTTCTTC
TRBJ2-7 NA TRBD1 TRBV19 CASEPGQGFHEQYF TGTGCCAGTGAACCGGGACAGGGCTTCCACGAGCAGTACTTC
TRBJ2-7 NA TRBD2 TRBV16 CASSSGLAGHEQYF TGTGCCAGCAGCTCGGGGCTAGCGGGACATGAGCAGTACTTC
TRBJ2-5 NA NA TRBV7-8 CASSLSETQYF TGTGCCAGCAGCTTATCGGAAACCCAGTACTTC
TRBJ1-1 NA NA TRBV7-9 CASSSPRGRNTEAFF TGTGCCAGCAGCTCTCCGCGGGGGCGGAACACTGAAGCTTTCTTT
TRBJ1-5 NA NA TRBV5-4 CASSPGRTDQPQHF TGTGCCAGCAGCCCCGGGAGGACGGATCAGCCCCAGCATTTT
TRBJ1-2 NA NA TRBV5-4 CASSLIGGYGYTF TGTGCCAGCAGCCTGATAGGGGGATATGGCTACACCTTC